The rows below give T cell receptor beta chains drawn from one sample of a study of cytomegalovirus exposure and HLA in healthy donors. Method: immunoSEQ multiplex PCR; TCRdb's copy keeps in-frame clones and lacks some. In the table there are 150,000 or so clones, more than 75% of which are singletons. Sequences were obtained from PBMCs. The receptor set was obtained from a man aged 25-40 years in good health and CMV-seropositive. Both conserved end residues are part of each CDR3.

TRBJ2-1,TRBV2,CASVGERYNEQFF
TRBJ1-2,TRBV5-4,CASTQGGSWDYGYTF
TRBJ1-5,TRBV28,CASSFNKGARQPQHF
TRBJ1-5,TRBV5-5,CASSLAGLYSNQPQHF
NA,TRBV5-1,CASSLLSGSSEQYF
TRBJ2-3,TRBV27,CASTLRGLAGSTDTQYF
TRBJ2-7,TRBV4-1,CASSQALAGLFPTEQYF
TRBJ2-6,TRBV6-5,CASRGAAGANVLTF
TRBJ2-3,TRBV9,CASSVGQLAGRTDTQYF
TRBJ2-6,TRBV6-4,CASNPPGSGANVLTF
TRBJ2-3,TRBV11-3,CASSPGAAGAATDTQYF
TRBJ1-5,TRBV18,CASSQDSDGLYSNQPQHF
TRBJ1-2,TRBV2,CASSSYGYTF
TRBJ1-4,TRBV28,CASSFRFEKLFF
NA,TRBV5-4,CASSDRDGAYEQYF
TRBJ1-2,TRBV28,CASSSTGTGSNGYTF
TRBJ2-2,TRBV28,CASSETGGTANTGELFF
TRBJ2-1,TRBV4-1,CASSQAASIAGGGSYNEQFF
TRBJ2-1,TRBV2,CASNYWERGEQFF
TRBJ2-1,TRBV19,CASSIDRDNEQFF
TRBJ2-1,TRBV7-9,CASSPRDRGLHEQFF
TRBJ2-2,TRBV10-2,CASSALAGEPGELFF
TRBJ1-5,TRBV19,CASSWLQADNQPQHF
TRBJ2-7,TRBV2,CASSVFSTEQYF
TRBJ2-6,TRBV27,CASSYRDRSSGANVLTF